What follows are 31 T cell receptor beta chains derived from one specimen sequenced in a study of response to subunit inactivated influenza vaccine. TCRdb called the RT-PCR reads again in MiXCR, with one record for every CDR3 protein. In the table there are roughly 650,000 distinct CDR3 sequences, about 15% of which are singletons. The sample in question was PBMCs from blood, obtained approximately 12 days after vaccination. The receptors stem from a man in his forties or fifties who received an inactivated influenza vaccine.

The genes are TRBV12-3 or TRBV12-4 and TRBJ1-1; no clear D gene. Trimming took 6 bases from V and 5 from J, leaving 10 bases between them. This CDR3 has 12 residues. CDR3 sequence (DNA): TGTGCCAGCAGGATCGGTGGAACTGAAGCTTTCTTT. This translates into CASRIGGTEAFF.

This sequence joins TRBV12-3 or TRBV12-4 and TRBJ1-2; no definite D call. CDR3 length equals 14 residues. V was cut by 6 bases and J by 4 bases, with 15 bases left in between. The CDR3 sequence is CASSRQDWPYGYTF. CDR3 coding DNA: TGTGCCAGCAGCCGTCAAGACTGGCCCTATGGCTACACCTTC.

V usage is TRBV19 and J usage is TRBJ1-3; D is unclear. The germline gives CDR1 LNHDA, CDR2 SQIVND (reference sequence). The CDR3 is made up of 13 amino acids. Trimming pared 4 bases from V and 3 bases from J, leaving 7 bases between. CDR3 coding DNA: TGTGCCAGTAGTAAGGACGTTGGAAACACCATATATTTT. It yields the protein CASSKDVGNTIYF.

The chain employs TRBV14 and TRBJ2-3; no definite D call. Trimming took off 4 bases at V and 2 bases at J, with 10 bases between the two ends. The CDR3 runs 14 residues. Germline loops: CDR1 SGHDN, CDR2 FVKESK. CDR3 loop: CASSRSLSTDTQYF. Written as DNA, the CDR3 is TGTGCCAGCAGCCGGTCTTTGTCCACAGATACGCAGTATTTT.

The V gene is TRBV10-3, the J gene TRBJ2-3, with 11 bases fitting TRBD2. Germline V lookup: CDR1 ENHRY, CDR2 SYGVKD. The CDR3 contains 16 residues. The V gene end was trimmed by 6 bases and the J gene end by 0 bases; junction bases not matched to a gene: 5. CDR3 coding DNA: TGTGCCATCAGCGCCACTAGCGGGGGAAGCACAGATACGCAGTATTTT. Encoded protein: CAISATSGGSTDTQYF.

This clonotype was counted a few times. V usage is TRBV9 and J usage is TRBJ2-3; TRBD2 matches at 15 bases. Germline V gene lookup returns CDR1 SGDLS and CDR2 YYNGEE. V lost 0 bases, J lost 5 bases, and 10 bases stayed unmatched. The CDR3 length is 19 residues. In nucleotides, the CDR3 is TGTGCCAGCAGCGTAGAAGGATTGGGACTAGCGGGAGGTCAAGATACGCAGTATTTT. Amino acid sequence: CASSVEGLGLAGGQDTQYF.

This clonotype appeared a few times. This rearrangement joins TRBV7-2 to TRBJ2-7, with D perhaps TRBD1 (5 bases). The V and J ends lost 0 bases and 6 bases respectively, with 9 bases between them. Germline V CDR1 and CDR2: SGHTA, FQGNSA. The CDR3 has 13 amino acids. The CDR3 is CASSLAWGREQYF. For the CDR3, the DNA is TGTGCCAGCAGCTTAGCGTGGGGCCGCGAGCAGTACTTC. The full variable domain, with the rest looked up from reference TRBV7-2 and TRBJ2-7, is GAGVSQSPSNKVTEKGKDVELRCDPISGHTALYWYRQSLGQGLEFLIYFQGNSAPDKSGLPSDRFSAERTGGSVSTLTIQRTQQEDSAVYLCASSLAWGREQYFGPGTRLTVT.

CDR3 region: CASSERDRGGNSPLHF. CDR3 in DNA: TGTGCCAGCAGTGAAAGGGACAGGGGAGGGAATTCACCCCTCCACTTT. V usage is TRBV6-1 and J usage is TRBJ1-6; 10 bases are shared with TRBD1. The CDR3 runs to 16 residues. The germline V gene encodes CDR1 MNHNS and CDR2 SASEGT. J lost 7 bases, V lost 2 bases, and 5 bases had no gene match.

This clonotype has at least ten counts. CDR3 protein: CASSQVPYEQYF. The CDR3 DNA follows: TGTGCCAGCAGCCAAGTTCCCTACGAGCAGTACTTC. This chain uses TRBV3-1 with TRBJ2-7; no clear D gene. The CDR3 is made up of 12 amino acids. Germline V gene lookup returns CDR1 LGHDT and CDR2 YNNKEL (reference sequence). The germline V and J ends were trimmed by 1 base and 2 bases, with 3 bases remaining between them.

The chain joins TRBV6-4 to TRBJ2-2, with TRBD1 matching 7 bases. With 6 bases clipped from V and 1 base from J, the junction kept 20 bases outside the gene matches. Per germline, CDR1 MRHNA and CDR2 SNTAGT. The CDR3 extends over 20 amino acids. The CDR3 DNA sequence: TGTGCCAGCAGGACCCCTAGGGACAGATCCCGAAATCTGAACACCGGGGAGCTGTTTTTT. Translation gives CASRTPRDRSRNLNTGELFF.

This clonotype was counted between two and nine times. The chain uses TRBV12-3 or TRBV12-4 and TRBJ2-1; 14 bases align to TRBD2. V gave up 6 bases and J gave up 9 bases; unmatched junction bases: 7. There are 15 residues in the CDR3. The CDR3 loop is CASSEGLAGVSEQFF. CDR3 coding DNA: TGTGCCAGCAGCGAGGGACTAGCGGGAGTGAGTGAGCAGTTCTTC.

This clonotype has only a few counts. V usage is TRBV10-3 and J usage is TRBJ2-3; TRBD2 aligns across 11 bases. The CDR3 is made up of 15 amino acids. From germline, CDR1 is ENHRY and CDR2 SYGVKD. Unmatched junction bases numbered 6, after V lost 6 bases and J lost 4 bases. The CDR3: CAIRASGRMADTQYF. DNA for the CDR3: TGTGCCATCAGGGCTAGCGGGAGGATGGCAGATACGCAGTATTTT.

The CDR3 DNA is TGTGCCAGCGAGGATGGGGACTTCTCTGGGGCCAACGTCCTGACTTTC. Its translation: CASEDGDFSGANVLTF. The rearrangement joins TRBV6-2 or TRBV6-3 to TRBJ2-6; D may be TRBD2 (6 bases). The CDR3 contains 16 residues. V was clipped by 8 bases and J by 0 bases, with 14 bases between them. CDR1 is MNHEY, CDR2 SVGEGT, per germline.

This clonotype was observed a few times. This chain links TRBV6-2 or TRBV6-3 with TRBJ2-5; D is uncertain. Per germline, CDR1 MNHEY and CDR2 SVGEGT. This CDR3 has 13 residues. Trimming shortened V by 6 bases and J by 5 bases, and 13 bases separated the two germline ends. In DNA form, the CDR3 reads TGTGCCAGCAGCTCGGCCAGACCGGAGACCCAGTACTTC. The encoded protein is CASSSARPETQYF.

At least ten counts were recorded for this clonotype. This chain links TRBV5-1 with TRBJ2-1, with a tentative D call TRBD2 (5 bases). V lost 0 bases and J 4 bases, leaving 11 bases between the germline ends. Germline V gives CDR1 SGHRS, CDR2 YFSETQ. The CDR3 has 15 residues. For the CDR3, the DNA is TGCGCCAGCAGCTTGGGAGGGAGTGAGTACAATGAGCAGTTCTTC. Translated, it gives CASSLGGSEYNEQFF.

This clonotype occurred a few times. The genes are TRBV7-2 and TRBJ2-7; D perhaps matches TRBD2 (6 bases). V lost 0 bases to trimming and J lost 2 bases, with 17 bases between them. Germline assignment: CDR1 SGHTA and CDR2 FQGNSA. The CDR3 consists of 17 residues. The chain's CDR3 is CASSLAQPGLGTYEQYF. CDR3 DNA: TGTGCCAGCAGCTTAGCCCAGCCGGGACTTGGAACCTACGAGCAGTACTTC.

In its sample, this clonotype was seen a few times. The chain joins TRBV28 to TRBJ1-6, with D hard to call. The V end lost 2 bases, the J end lost 0 bases, and 11 bases lay between the germline ends. This CDR3 has 17 amino acids. Germline V gene sequence: CDR1 MDHEN, CDR2 SYDVKM. Here the CDR3 reads CASSLRTGSSYNSPLHF. The CDR3 DNA is TGTGCCAGCAGTTTAAGGACCGGGAGCTCCTATAATTCACCCCTCCACTTT.

The V and J genes are TRBV11-2 and TRBJ2-1; 14 bases are shared with TRBD2. V lost 2 bases, J lost 0 bases, and 3 bases stayed unmatched. This CDR3 has 18 residues. Germline V gene lookup returns CDR1 SGHAT and CDR2 FQNNGV. CDR3 nucleotide sequence: TGTGCCAGCAGCTTATTCGGGACTAGCGGGAGCTCCTACAATGAGCAGTTCTTC. Residues: CASSLFGTSGSSYNEQFF.

The genes are TRBV20-1 and TRBJ2-7, with D unclear. With 0 bases removed from V and 2 bases from J, the gap between germline ends came to 8 bases. This CDR3 contains 13 residues. CDR1 is DFQATT and CDR2 is SNEGSKA in the germline V gene (reference sequence). The CDR3 loop reads CSARDGTPYEQYF. CDR3 DNA sequence: TGCAGTGCTAGAGATGGAACCCCCTACGAGCAGTACTTC.

As DNA, the CDR3 is TGTGCCAGCAGCGCATCCGGGACAGGCACAGATACGCAGTATTTT. Its translation: CASSASGTGTDTQYF. V gene TRBV9 combines with J gene TRBJ2-3; 7 bases are shared with TRBD1. Per germline, CDR1 SGDLS and CDR2 YYNGEE. CDR3 size: 15 residues. With 3 bases clipped from V and 1 base from J, the junction kept 5 bases outside the gene matches.

There are a few counts of this clonotype. The gene calls are TRBV6-1 and TRBJ1-1; weak D call: TRBD1 (5 bases). The CDR3 loop spans 14 amino acids. Trimming took off 3 bases at V and 7 bases at J, with 15 bases between the two ends. Germline V gene data show CDR1 as MNHNS and CDR2 as SASEGT. CDR3 loop: CASSEEVRDFEAFF. CDR3 nucleotide sequence: TGTGCCAGCAGTGAGGAGGTCCGGGACTTTGAAGCTTTCTTT.

This chain connects TRBV20-1 to TRBJ1-5; D is unresolved. The CDR3 runs to 14 residues. CDR1 and CDR2 (germline): DFQATT, SNEGSKA (reference sequence). Trimming took off 0 bases at V and 0 bases at J, with 6 bases between the two ends. CDR3 amino acids: CSAREFHSNQPQHF. The CDR3 nucleotides are TGCAGTGCTAGAGAGTTCCATAGCAATCAGCCCCAGCATTTT.

This sequence joins TRBV28 and TRBJ2-3; 9 nucleotides line up with TRBD1. The CDR3 sequence is 16 residues long. CDR1 is MDHEN and CDR2 is SYDVKM in the germline V gene. V gave up 5 bases and J gave up 1 base; unmatched junction bases: 7. CDR3 sequence: CASSIRTGAGTDTQYF. Written as DNA, the CDR3 is TGTGCCAGCAGTATTAGGACAGGGGCTGGCACAGATACGCAGTATTTT.

This clonotype came up a few times. J is TRBJ1-1 and V is TRBV5-5; D gene unclear. The CDR3 has 14 residues. Per the germline V gene, CDR1 is SGHKS and CDR2 is YYEKEE (reference sequence). V was trimmed by 1 base and J by 8 bases, leaving 15 bases between them. The CDR3 sequence is CASSLFGLNLEAFF. The CDR3 coding sequence is TGTGCCAGCAGCTTGTTTGGACTTAATTTGGAAGCTTTCTTT. Based on the CDR3 plus reference TRBV5-5 and TRBJ1-1, the full variable domain is DAGVTQSPTHLIKTRGQQVTLRCSPISGHKSVSWYQQVLGQGPQFIFQYYEKEERGRGNFPDRFSARQFPNYSSELNVNALLLGDSALYLCASSLFGLNLEAFFGQGTRLTVV.

V gene TRBV6-1 combines with J gene TRBJ2-3; D may match TRBD1 or TRBD2 (6 bases each). Trimming left V 2 bases short and J 4 bases short, with 16 bases between. CDR3 size: 16 residues. Germline values: CDR1 MNHNS, CDR2 SASEGT. CDR3 coding DNA: TGTGCCAGCAGTGAAAAACCGAGGGGGGTATCAGATACGCAGTATTTT. Translating it yields CASSEKPRGVSDTQYF.

This clonotype was counted a few times. The chain recombines TRBV7-2 with TRBJ1-2; possibly TRBD1 for D (5 bases). CDR1 is SGHTA and CDR2 is FQGNSA in the germline V gene. V was trimmed by 0 bases and J by 8 bases, leaving 16 bases between them. The CDR3 consists of 15 residues. The CDR3 nucleotides read TGTGCCAGCAGCTTAGCCACAGCCGTGGAGGGGGGCTACACCTTC. Its translation is CASSLATAVEGGYTF.

This clonotype has a handful of counts. The V and J genes are TRBV9 and TRBJ2-7; perhaps D is TRBD1 or TRBD2 (5 bases each). CDR3 size: 14 residues. The V end was cut by 3 bases, the J end by 6 bases, with 16 bases between. Germline V CDR1 and CDR2: SGDLS, YYNGEE. CDR3 loop: CASSGGPDIGEQYF. DNA of the CDR3: TGTGCCAGCAGCGGGGGACCAGATATCGGCGAGCAGTACTTC.

This clonotype occurred a few times. The chain has TRBV12-3 or TRBV12-4 and TRBJ1-2; a possible D gene is TRBD1 (5 bases). The CDR3 consists of 13 residues. V was shortened by 5 bases and J by 6 bases, with 13 bases between the two germline ends. The CDR3 reads CASSTRVGNGYTF. In DNA form, the CDR3 reads TGTGCCAGCAGTACCAGGGTGGGGAATGGCTACACCTTC.

This rearrangement joins TRBV7-8 to TRBJ2-5; either TRBD1 or TRBD2 may fit D (5 bases each). The ends were cut back, 5 bases at V and 4 bases at J, with 20 bases in the middle. Germline V gene lookup returns CDR1 SGHVS and CDR2 FQNEAQ. This CDR3 has 16 amino acids. The CDR3 protein is CASSQGTTIWGETQYF. In nucleotides, the CDR3 is TGTGCCAGCAGCCAAGGGACCACCATTTGGGGAGAGACCCAGTACTTC.

This chain joins TRBV5-1 and TRBJ2-5, with D possibly being TRBD1 or TRBD2 (5 bases each). Trimming removed 1 base at V and 4 bases at J, with 14 bases between. CDR1 SGHRS and CDR2 YFSETQ come from the germline V gene. The CDR3 sequence is 15 residues long. CDR3 sequence reads: CASSLSKGTGETQYF. DNA of the CDR3: TGCGCCAGCAGCTTGAGTAAGGGGACCGGAGAGACCCAGTACTTC. The entire variable domain, with the rest obtained from reference TRBV5-1 and TRBJ2-5, is as follows: KAGVTQTPRYLIKTRGQQVTLSCSPISGHRSVSWYQQTPGQGLQFLFEYFSETQRNKGNFPGRFSGRQFSNSRSEMNVSTLELGDSALYLCASSLSKGTGETQYFGPGTRLLVL.

This clonotype was detected ten times or more. This chain joins TRBV20-1 and TRBJ1-2; TRBD1 is a possible D gene (5 bases). The CDR3 is 14 amino acids. V lost 6 bases and J 1 base, leaving 15 bases between the germline ends. The germline V gene has CDR1 DFQATT and CDR2 SNEGSKA (reference sequence). CDR3 coding DNA: TGCAGTGCCCCCCCGGGGACCGTTAACTATGGCTACACCTTC. Translated: CSAPPGTVNYGYTF.